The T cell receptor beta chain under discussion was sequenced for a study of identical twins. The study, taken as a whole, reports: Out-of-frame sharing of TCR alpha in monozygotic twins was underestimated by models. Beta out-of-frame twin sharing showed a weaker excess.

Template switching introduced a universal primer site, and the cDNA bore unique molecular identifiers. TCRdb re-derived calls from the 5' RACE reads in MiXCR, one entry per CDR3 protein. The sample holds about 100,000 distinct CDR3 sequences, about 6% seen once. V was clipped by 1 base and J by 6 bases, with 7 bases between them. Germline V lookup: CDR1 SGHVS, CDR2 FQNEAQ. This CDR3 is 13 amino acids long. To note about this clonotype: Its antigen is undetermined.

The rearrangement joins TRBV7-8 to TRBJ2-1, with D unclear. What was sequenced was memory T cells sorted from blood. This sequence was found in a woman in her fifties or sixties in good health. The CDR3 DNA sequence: TGTGCCAGCAGCTTAGGAGGTCCCAATGAGCAGTTCTTC. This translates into CASSLGGPNEQFF.